This TCR beta chain was identified during a study of blood T cell repertoires in COVID-19. Study overall: Samples of COVID-19 (acute and convalescent) were obtained from the United States, Italy and Spain.

The table came from immunoSEQ multiplex PCR; TCRdb's copy has only in-frame clones and leaves some out. The data contain about 330,000 clones, 80% to 95% of them singletons. This CDR3 region has 18 residues. Trimming pared 4 bases from V and 2 bases from J, leaving 20 bases between. Germline CDR1 reads SGHDN; CDR2 reads FVKESK. Cohorts were based on clinical histories the participants reported. The origin of this receptor is a young woman who had recovered from COVID-19. Sequencing was done on a sample of PBMCs or T cells enriched from blood (not recorded which). The gene calls are TRBV14 and TRBJ2-2; the D gene is possibly TRBD2 (5 bases). CDR3 DNA: TGTGCCAGCAGCCTGTTAGTGAGGGCTCTTAACAACACCGGGGAGCTGTTTTTT. Protein sequence: CASSLLVRALNNTGELFF.